The rows below give T cell receptor beta chains drawn from one sample of a study of blood T cell repertoires in COVID-19. The table came from immunoSEQ multiplex PCR; TCRdb's copy has only in-frame clones and leaves some out. The sample records roughly 290,000 clones, 85% to 90% being singletons. Sample: PBMCs or T cells enriched from blood (not recorded which). Every receptor here comes from a woman between 18 and 30 years old with acute COVID-19. CDR3s include the opening cysteine and the closing phenylalanine or tryptophan. The order of the fields is clone size, D gene, J gene, V gene, CDR3 DNA, CDR3 protein. D genes are given only for firm matches. Not every row has a clone size; where given, it reads once, few, many or a size class.

>.|TRBD2|TRBJ2-1|TRBV27
TGTGCCAGCAGCCGAATACTAGCGGGCTACAATGAGCAGTTCTTC
CASSRILAGYNEQFF
>.|TRBD2|TRBJ2-7|TRBV28
TGTGCCAGCAGTCTCAACCGACTAGCGGTAACCTACGAGCAGTACTTC
CASSLNRLAVTYEQYF
>.|.|TRBJ1-4|TRBV24-1
TGTGCCACCAGTGACCCCAGGGGCCCCGAGGATGAAAAACTGTTTTTT
CATSDPRGPEDEKLFF
>.|TRBD1|TRBJ2-7|TRBV6-5
TGTGCCAGCAGTTTGGGACAGAAACCCTACGAGCAGTACTTC
CASSLGQKPYEQYF
>.|TRBD1|TRBJ1-2|TRBV19
TGTGCCAGTAGTACGGCCGGGACAGCCTATGGCTACACCTTC
CASSTAGTAYGYTF
>.|TRBD2|TRBJ2-1|TRBV18
TGTGCCAGCTCACCACTTCCGGGAGGGGGGTACAATGAGCAGTTCTTC
CASSPLPGGGYNEQFF
>.|.|TRBJ1-1|TRBV5-1
TGCGCCAGCAGCTTGGGATTGGCAAAGAACACTGAAGCTTTCTTT
CASSLGLAKNTEAFF
>once|.|TRBJ1-1|TRBV28
TGTGCCAGCAGCAATGGACAGTTGGACACTGAAGCTTTCTTT
CASSNGQLDTEAFF
>once|TRBD2|TRBJ2-7|TRBV4-1
TGCGCCAGCAGCCAAGCGACGATTAGCGGGGACCTCTCCTACGAGCAGTACTTC
CASSQATISGDLSYEQYF
>.|.|TRBJ2-1|TRBV4-1
TGCGCCAGCAGCCGAGGCGGAAGCTCCTACAATGAGCAGTTCTTC
CASSRGGSSYNEQFF
>.|.|TRBJ1-2|TRBV27
TGTGCCAGCGGGTTACAGGGAAATAATGGCTACACCTTC
CASGLQGNNGYTF
>.|.|TRBJ2-1|TRBV18
TGTGCCAGCTCGCCGACGACAATTAATGAGCAGTTCTTC
CASSPTTINEQFF
>.|.|TRBJ1-2|TRBV10-3
TGTGCCATCAGTGAGTCGAAGGGCGGCAGGGGCCTCTATGGCTACACCTTC
CAISESKGGRGLYGYTF